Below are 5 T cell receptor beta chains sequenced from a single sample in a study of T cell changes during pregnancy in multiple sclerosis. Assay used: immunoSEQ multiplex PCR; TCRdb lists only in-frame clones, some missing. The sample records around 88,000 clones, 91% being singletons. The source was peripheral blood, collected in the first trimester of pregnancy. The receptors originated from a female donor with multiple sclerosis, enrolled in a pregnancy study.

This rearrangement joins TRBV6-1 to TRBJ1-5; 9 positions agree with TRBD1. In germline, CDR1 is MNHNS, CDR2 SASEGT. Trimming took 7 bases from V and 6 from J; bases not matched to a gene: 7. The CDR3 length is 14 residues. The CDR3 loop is CASTDRGAGQPQHF. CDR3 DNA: TGTGCCAGCACCGACAGGGGGGCAGGTCAGCCCCAGCATTTT.

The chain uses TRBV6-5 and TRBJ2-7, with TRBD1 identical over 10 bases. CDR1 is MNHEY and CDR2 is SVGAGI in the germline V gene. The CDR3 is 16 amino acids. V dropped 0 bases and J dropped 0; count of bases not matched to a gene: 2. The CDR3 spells CASSYSTGGHSYEQYF. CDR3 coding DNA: TGTGCCAGCAGTTACTCGACAGGGGGCCACTCCTACGAGCAGTACTTC.

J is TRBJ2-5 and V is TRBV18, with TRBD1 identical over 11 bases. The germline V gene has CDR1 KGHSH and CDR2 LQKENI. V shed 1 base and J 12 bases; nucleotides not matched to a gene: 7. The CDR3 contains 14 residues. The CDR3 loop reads CASSPRTGGEPEYF. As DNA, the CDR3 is TGTGCCAGCTCACCACGGACAGGGGGCGAACCTGAGTACTTC. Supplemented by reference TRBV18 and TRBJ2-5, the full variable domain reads NAGVMQNPRHLVRRRGQEARLRCSPMKGHSHVYWYRQLPEEGLKFMVYLQKENIIDESGMPKERFSAEFPKEGPSILRIQQVVRGDSAAYFCASSPRTGGEPEYFGPGTRLLVL.

The CDR3 spells CSAANTEAFF. CDR3 DNA sequence: TGCAGTGCAGCAAACACTGAAGCTTTCTTT. The chain links TRBV20-1 to TRBJ1-1; no clear D. V dropped 6 bases and J dropped 2 bases, with 4 bases sitting between them. CDR3 length: 10 residues. Germline assignment: CDR1 DFQATT and CDR2 SNEGSKA (reference sequence).

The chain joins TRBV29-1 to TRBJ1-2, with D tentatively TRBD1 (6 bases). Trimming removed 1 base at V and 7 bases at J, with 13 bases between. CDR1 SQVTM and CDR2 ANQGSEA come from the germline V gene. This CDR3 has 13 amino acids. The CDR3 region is CSVEVGGRGGYTF. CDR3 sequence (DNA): TGCAGCGTTGAAGTCGGGGGGCGGGGTGGCTACACCTTC.